This section outlines one T cell receptor (beta chain) sequence together with its context. Germline DNA was also extracted, and blood RNA was taken from unsorted whole blood. With approximately 470 ng total RNA as template and a constant-region primer, TCR beta cDNA was made. The TCR beta library was amplified through three nested multiplex PCR rounds in a modified ARM-PCR procedure. Researchers ran the first two PCR rounds for approximately 9 cycles each with TRBV1-TRBV30 forward primers and a C-beta reverse primer. TCRdb ran MiXCR on the multiplex PCR reads and lists one entry per CDR3 protein. In the table there are approximately 330,000 distinct CDR3 sequences, about two thirds of which are singletons. These data come from a study of tumor-infiltrating lymphocytes in primary liver carcinoma. Study summary: Cases comprised patients with primary liver carcinoma who received surgical resection. The patient population consisted of men and women between 30 and 69 years of age.

This CDR3 has 12 residues. Deletions cut 9 bases from V and 9 bases from J, with 15 bases between. Germline V gives CDR1 SGHAT, CDR2 FQDESV (reference sequence). The chain combines TRBV11-1 with TRBJ2-1; tentative D call: TRBD1 (5 bases). This sequence was found in a man aged 40-50 years with primary liver carcinoma and hepatitis B virus infection. Sequences were obtained from peripheral blood. In DNA form, the CDR3 reads TGTGCCAGTAGCAGAGCAGGGTCTGAGCAGTTCTTC. This codes for CASSRAGSEQFF.